This TCR beta chain was sequenced during a study of blood T cell repertoires in COVID-19. Study in general: Material from acute and convalescent COVID-19 was sourced from the United States, Italy and Spain.

Repertoires were generated with immunoSEQ multiplex PCR, while TCRdb's copy carries only in-frame clones and drops some. In the table there are tens of thousands of clones, approximately 86% of which are singletons. The V and J ends lost 5 bases and 9 bases respectively, with 11 bases between them. Germline V gene sequence: CDR1 LGHDT, CDR2 YNNKEL (reference sequence). There are 12 residues in the CDR3. What was sequenced was peripheral blood. This rearrangement joins TRBV3-1 (or the pseudogene TRBV3-2) to TRBJ2-1; D is unresolved. The sequence came from a human donor in a cohort sampled during active COVID-19. The CDR3 DNA reads as TGTGCCAGCAGCGTAGGCGGCACTGAGCAGTTCTTC. Protein product: CASSVGGTEQFF.